Below, 11 T cell receptor beta chains from the same sample are listed, as sequenced in a study of post-analysis software for immune sequencing data (dated by TCRdb to between 2014 and 2017). The receptor library was made with PCR. The instrument given in TCRdb is Illumina HiSeq 2500. Unique molecular identifiers were incorporated into TCR beta cDNA libraries to reduce PCR and sequencing biases. The public reads were reanalyzed by TCRdb: fastp trimming at Q25, MiXCR alignment, in-frame beta chains only. When rows share a CDR3 protein, they turn into one entry using the most common DNA and genes. A total of 750,000 to 950,000 distinct CDR3 sequences appear in this sample, roughly 50% of them only once. The ten largest make up approximately 4.3% of the sample. Here is what the overall study found, with its caveats: A few TRBV segments, including TRBV5-6, TRBV5-1 and TRBV20-1, were significantly more frequent in patients than controls.

No antigens are known for them. The specimen was blood. The origin of the receptors is a girl between 10 and 17 years old with multiple sclerosis.

The CDR3: CSASSGVNYGYTF. Written as DNA, the CDR3 is TGCAGTGCTAGCTCGGGGGTCAACTATGGCTACACCTTC. This chain joins TRBV20-1 and TRBJ1-2; D might be TRBD1 (5 bases). CDR3 length: 13 residues. V was trimmed by 3 bases and J by 2 bases, leaving 10 bases between them. Germline assignment: CDR1 DFQATT and CDR2 SNEGSKA (reference sequence).

This clonotype was seen a handful of times. The chain couples TRBV29-1 to TRBJ2-3; D call uncertain. The V gene's germline CDR1 is SQVTM and CDR2 ANQGSEA. The V end lost 5 bases, the J end lost 2 bases, and 5 bases lay between the germline ends. This CDR3 is built from 11 residues. In nucleotides, the CDR3 is TGCAGCGTTTCATACACAGATACGCAGTATTTT. Amino acids: CSVSYTDTQYF.

This clonotype was detected only a few times. The V gene is TRBV20-1, the J gene TRBJ1-6, with TRBD1 identical over 7 bases. V trimming: 5 bases; J trimming: 8 bases; junction bases outside the gene matches: 9. The CDR3 contains 14 residues. The germline V gene has CDR1 DFQATT and CDR2 SNEGSKA (reference sequence). CDR3 protein: CSAFGDSSHSPLHF. In nucleotides, the CDR3 is TGCAGTGCTTTCGGGGACAGTTCCCATTCACCCCTCCACTTT.

The chain employs TRBV9 and TRBJ2-1; 8 bases are a match to TRBD2. The DNA end lines up better with TRBJ2-7; the J call may be wrong. This CDR3 has 15 residues. CDR1 is SGDLS and CDR2 is YYNGEE in the germline V gene. CDR3 in amino acids: CASSVEGGLVNEQYF. In DNA form, the CDR3 reads TGTGCCAGCAGCGTAGAAGGGGGACTAGTAAATGAGCAGTACTTC.

This clonotype was counted only a few times. J is TRBJ2-2 and V is TRBV5-1; D is possibly TRBD2 (6 bases). CDR1 is SGHRS, CDR2 YFSETQ, per germline. V shed 4 bases and J shed 4 bases, with 14 bases lying between them. This CDR3 has 15 amino acids. CDR3 coding DNA: TGCGCCAGCAGCCTCCCCGGGGGATTCACCGGGGAGCTGTTTTTT. It encodes CASSLPGGFTGELFF. Full variable domain (remainder filled in from reference TRBV5-1 and TRBJ2-2): KAGVTQTPRYLIKTRGQQVTLSCSPISGHRSVSWYQQTPGQGLQFLFEYFSETQRNKGNFPGRFSGRQFSNSRSEMNVSTLELGDSALYLCASSLPGGFTGELFFGEGSRLTVL.

V is TRBV6-2 or TRBV6-3 and J is TRBJ2-1; possible D gene TRBD2, 5 bases. The CDR3 runs to 14 residues. Germline V lookup: CDR1 MNHEY, CDR2 SVGEGT. Between the trimmed V and J ends, which lost 4 bases and 4 bases, there was a span of 11 bases. The CDR3 DNA follows: TGTGCCAGCAGTTTAATAGCGCAGTACAATGAGCAGTTCTTC. Protein product: CASSLIAQYNEQFF.

The chain recombines TRBV5-1 with TRBJ2-5, with D possibly TRBD2 on 7 matching bases. The J call is doubtful: the DNA matches TRBJ2-7 better. Germline V lookup: CDR1 SGHRS, CDR2 YFSETQ. The CDR3 runs 16 residues. This CDR3 is CASSLAGGGHVSEQYF. CDR3 sequence (DNA): TGCGCCAGCAGCTTGGCCGGCGGGGGCCATGTGAGCGAGCAGTACTTC.

The chain couples TRBV11-1 to TRBJ2-1; 9 nucleotides line up with TRBD1. CDR3 length: 14 residues. V lost 7 bases to trimming and J lost 2 bases; unmatched junction nucleotides: 3. Per germline, CDR1 SGHAT and CDR2 FQDESV (reference sequence). The CDR3 nucleotides read TGTGCCAGCACCCGGACAGGGGCCTACAATGAGCAGTTCTTC. This translates into CASTRTGAYNEQFF. Complete variable domain (other parts from reference TRBV11-1 and TRBJ2-1): EAEVAQSPRYKITEKSQAVAFWCDPISGHATLYWYRQILGQGPELLVQFQDESVVDDSQLPKDRFSAERLKGVDSTLKIQPAELGDSAMYLCASTRTGAYNEQFFGPGTRLTVL.

V gene TRBV27 combines with J gene TRBJ2-7; the D gene could be TRBD1 or TRBD2 (7 bases each). The V end lost 5 bases, the J end lost 4 bases, and 21 bases lay between the germline ends. The CDR3 has 16 amino acids. Germline loops: CDR1 MNHEY, CDR2 SMNVEV (reference sequence). CDR3 protein: CASSTRVGEGAYEQYF. DNA of the CDR3: TGTGCCAGCAGTACGAGGGTAGGGGAGGGGGCTTACGAGCAGTACTTC.

The chain has TRBV10-2 and TRBJ2-3, with D uncertain. V dropped 4 bases and J dropped 7 bases, with 9 bases sitting between them. Per germline, CDR1 WSHSY and CDR2 SAAADI. This CDR3 has 12 residues. This CDR3 reads CASSAAPYTQYF. CDR3 sequence (DNA): TGCGCCAGCAGTGCTGCCCCATATACGCAGTATTTT.

This chain connects TRBV15 to TRBJ2-3; D ambiguous. There are 14 residues in the CDR3. The germline V and J ends were trimmed by 5 bases and 1 base, with 10 bases remaining between them. CDR1 and CDR2 from the germline V gene are LNHNV and YYDKDF (reference sequence). The CDR3 sequence is CATSLTAGTDTQYF. CDR3 coding DNA: TGTGCCACCAGCCTTACGGCTGGCACAGATACGCAGTATTTT.